The 15 T cell receptor beta chains given below trace back to one sample, sequenced in a study of blood T cell repertoires in COVID-19. Clones were sequenced by immunoSEQ multiplex PCR, and TCRdb holds only the in-frame ones, with some missing. The data hold approximately 220,000 clones, with around 87% observed a single time. Sequenced: peripheral blood. The receptors derive from a man between 60 and 75 years old with acute or convalescent COVID-19.

This clone showed up just once. The chain is built from TRBV18 and TRBJ1-2; D gene ambiguous. The germline CDR1 and CDR2 sequences are KGHSH and LQKENI. The CDR3 loop spans 13 amino acids. The ends were cut back, 5 bases at V and 0 bases at J, with 7 bases in the middle. CDR3 DNA: TGTGCCAGCTCAGGCGGGGCTAACTATGGCTACACCTTC. This sequence encodes CASSGGANYGYTF.

This rearrangement joins TRBV12-3 or TRBV12-4 to TRBJ2-5; D is perhaps TRBD1 (6 bases). Trimming stripped 5 bases from V and 2 bases from J, with 9 bases between. CDR3 length: 13 residues. The CDR3 DNA follows: TGTGCCAGCAGTCGCGGACAGCAAGAGACCCAGTACTTC. Its translation is CASSRGQQETQYF.

This chain joins TRBV6-5 and TRBJ1-2; tentative D call: TRBD1 (5 bases). The CDR3 covers 13 residues. The V and J ends lost 6 bases and 4 bases respectively, with 12 bases between them. Germline V lookup: CDR1 MNHEY, CDR2 SVGAGI. The CDR3 DNA reads TGTGCCAGCAGCCGCAGGGATTTCTATGGCTACACCTTC. As protein: CASSRRDFYGYTF.

The chain has TRBV25-1 and TRBJ2-7, with a tentative D call TRBD2 (5 bases). Trimming took off 3 bases at V and 0 bases at J, with 12 bases between the two ends. Germline loops: CDR1 MGHDK, CDR2 SYGVNS. CDR3 length: 15 amino acids. This CDR3 is CASSDGLRSSYEQYF. The CDR3 DNA sequence: TGTGCCAGCAGTGATGGACTGAGGAGCTCCTACGAGCAGTACTTC.

This chain uses TRBV28 with TRBJ2-5; no firm D call. The V and J ends lost 4 bases and 0 bases respectively, with 9 bases between them. The CDR3 has 14 amino acids. CDR1 is MDHEN, CDR2 SYDVKM, per germline. The CDR3 here is CASSSVQYQETQYF. Written as DNA, the CDR3 is TGTGCCAGCAGTTCAGTACAGTACCAAGAGACCCAGTACTTC.

This rearrangement joins TRBV6-1 to TRBJ1-1; D call uncertain. The CDR3 is 17 amino acids. Germline-derived CDR1 and CDR2 are MNHNS and SASEGT. Trimming removed 1 base from V and 0 bases from J, with 15 bases in between. CDR3 in DNA: TGTGCCAGCAGTGAAGGTGAGGGAGCGGGGTTGAACACTGAAGCTTTCTTT. Protein sequence: CASSEGEGAGLNTEAFF.

V is TRBV7-9 and J is TRBJ2-6; TRBD1 might be the D (5 bases). CDR1 SEHNR and CDR2 FQNEAQ come from the germline V gene (reference sequence). The V end was cut by 6 bases, the J end by 3 bases, with 9 bases between. This CDR3 has 14 amino acids. The CDR3, as DNA: TGTGCCAGCAGGCAGGGAAGTGGGGCCAACGTCCTGACTTTC. This gives the protein CASRQGSGANVLTF. Drawing the rest from reference TRBV7-9 and TRBJ2-6, the complete variable domain is DTGVSQNPRHKITKRGQNVTFRCDPISEHNRLYWYRQTLGQGPEFLTYFQNEAQLEKSRLLSDRFSAERPKGSFSTLEIQRTEQGDSAMYLCASRQGSGANVLTFGAGSRLTVL.

This clone was seen ten or more times. This chain uses TRBV7-2 with TRBJ2-7; 9 bases line up with TRBD2. V shed 5 bases, J shed 0 bases, and the junction held 8 bases outside the gene matches. CDR1 and CDR2 from the germline V gene are SGHTA and FQGNSA. This CDR3 contains 16 residues. CDR3 nucleotides: TGTGCCAGCAGCGCAAAGGCTAGCGGGGCCTCCTACGAGCAGTACTTC. The encoded protein is CASSAKASGASYEQYF.

This chain uses TRBV28 with TRBJ2-7, with 8 bases identical to TRBD2. This CDR3 is built from 16 residues. V shed 5 bases and J 2 bases; nucleotides not matched to a gene: 11. Germline-derived CDR1 and CDR2 are MDHEN and SYDVKM. CDR3 in DNA: TGTGCCAGCAGTCTCTCGACTAGCGTTCTTACCTACGAGCAGTACTTC. This encodes CASSLSTSVLTYEQYF.

This clone was seen a handful of times. The gene calls are TRBV6-6 and TRBJ1-6; maybe TRBD1 (5 bases). Germline CDR1 reads MNHNY; CDR2 reads SVGAGI (reference sequence). Deletions cut 0 bases from V and 9 bases from J, with 15 bases between. The CDR3 is made up of 16 amino acids. CDR3 region: CASSYSKAAQGSPLHF. CDR3 DNA: TGTGCCAGCAGTTACTCGAAGGCAGCCCAGGGTTCACCCCTCCACTTT.

This rearrangement joins TRBV9 to TRBJ1-5; no clear D gene. The CDR3 has 14 amino acids. Trimming removed 3 bases at V and 7 bases at J, with 14 bases between. The germline V gene encodes CDR1 SGDLS and CDR2 YYNGEE. The CDR3 loop reads CASSAEGHDQPQHF. CDR3 bases: TGTGCCAGCAGCGCCGAGGGCCACGACCAGCCCCAGCATTTT. The full variable domain, with the rest looked up from reference TRBV9 and TRBJ1-5, is DSGVTQTPKHLITATGQRVTLRCSPRSGDLSVYWYQQSLDQGLQFLIQYYNGEERAKGNILERFSAQQFPDLHSELNLSSLELGDSALYFCASSAEGHDQPQHFGDGTRLSIL.

This clone was counted only a few times. The CDR3 DNA reads TGTGCCAGCAGCTTGTTCCCGACAGGGGGAAACGAGCAGTACTTC. Its protein product is CASSLFPTGGNEQYF. This chain connects TRBV7-9 to TRBJ2-7; TRBD1 agrees at 9 bases. Germline CDR1 SEHNR, CDR2 FQNEAQ (reference sequence). Trimming removed 3 bases from V and 5 bases from J; junction bases left unmatched: 8. There are 15 residues in the CDR3.

The rearrangement uses TRBV30 and TRBJ1-3; D is possibly TRBD1 (5 bases). CDR3 length: 14 amino acids. Trimming cost V 0 bases and J 4 bases, with 10 bases left between them. Germline V lookup: CDR1 GTSNPN, CDR2 SVGIG (reference sequence). CDR3 DNA sequence: TGTGCCTGGAGTGTATGGGGGGTCGGAAACACCATATATTTT. Translation: CAWSVWGVGNTIYF. Full variable domain (remainder filled in from reference TRBV30 and TRBJ1-3): SQTIHQWPATLVQPVGSPLSLECTVEGTSNPNLYWYRQAAGRGLQLLFYSVGIGQISSEVPQNLSASRPQDRQFILSSKKLLLSDSGFYLCAWSVWGVGNTIYFGEGSWLTVV.

The chain has TRBV7-2 and TRBJ2-7; D gene uncertain. The CDR3 contains 14 residues. Germline CDR1 reads SGHTA; CDR2 reads FQGNSA. V lost 5 bases to trimming and J lost 3 bases, with 14 bases between them. CDR3: CASSPRVTDYEQYF. The CDR3 DNA is TGTGCCAGCAGCCCCCGGGTTACCGACTACGAGCAGTACTTC.

The rearrangement joins TRBV5-1 to TRBJ1-1; no clear D. Germline-derived CDR1 and CDR2 are SGHRS and YFSETQ. This CDR3 has 14 residues. Trimming stripped 2 bases from V and 3 bases from J, with 11 bases between. CDR3 residues: CASSFGERDTEAFF. In nucleotides, the CDR3 is TGCGCCAGCAGCTTTGGTGAGAGAGACACTGAAGCTTTCTTT.